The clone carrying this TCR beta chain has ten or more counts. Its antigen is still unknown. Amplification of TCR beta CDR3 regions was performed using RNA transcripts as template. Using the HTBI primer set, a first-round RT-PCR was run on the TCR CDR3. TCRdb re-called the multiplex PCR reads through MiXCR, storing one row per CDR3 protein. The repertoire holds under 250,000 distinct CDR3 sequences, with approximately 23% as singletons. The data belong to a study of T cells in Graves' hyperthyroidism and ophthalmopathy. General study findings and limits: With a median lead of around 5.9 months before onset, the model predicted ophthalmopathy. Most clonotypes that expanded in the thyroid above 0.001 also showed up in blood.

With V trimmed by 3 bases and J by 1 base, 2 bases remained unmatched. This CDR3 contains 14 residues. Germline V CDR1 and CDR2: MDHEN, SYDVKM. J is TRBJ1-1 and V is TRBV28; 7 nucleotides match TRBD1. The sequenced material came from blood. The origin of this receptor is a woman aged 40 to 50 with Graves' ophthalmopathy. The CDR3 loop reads CASSFWDRNTEAFF. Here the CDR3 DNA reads TGTGCCAGCAGTTTCTGGGACAGGAACACTGAAGCTTTCTTT.